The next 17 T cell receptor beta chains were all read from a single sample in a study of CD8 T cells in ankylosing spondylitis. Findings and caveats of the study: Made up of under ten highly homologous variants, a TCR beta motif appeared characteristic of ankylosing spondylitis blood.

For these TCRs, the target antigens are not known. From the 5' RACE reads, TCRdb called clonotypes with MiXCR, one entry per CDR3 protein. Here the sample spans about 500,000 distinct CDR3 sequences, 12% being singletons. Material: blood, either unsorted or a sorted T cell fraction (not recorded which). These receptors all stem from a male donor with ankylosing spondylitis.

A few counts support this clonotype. CDR3 residues: CASSPWAGARETQYF. CDR3 DNA: TGTGCCAGCAGCCCCTGGGCGGGGGCGCGGGAGACCCAGTACTTC. This sequence joins TRBV7-9 and TRBJ2-5, with a weak D call TRBD2 (7 bases). The V gene's germline CDR1 is SEHNR and CDR2 FQNEAQ (reference sequence). The CDR3 extends over 15 amino acids. V was pared by 5 bases and J by 5 bases, with 18 bases between.

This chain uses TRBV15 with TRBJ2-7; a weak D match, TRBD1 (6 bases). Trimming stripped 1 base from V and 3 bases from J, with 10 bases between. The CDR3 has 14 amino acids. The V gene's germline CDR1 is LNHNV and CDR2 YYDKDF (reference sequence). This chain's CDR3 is CATSRGGQLYEQYF. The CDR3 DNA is TGTGCCACCAGCAGAGGCGGACAGCTCTACGAGCAGTACTTC.

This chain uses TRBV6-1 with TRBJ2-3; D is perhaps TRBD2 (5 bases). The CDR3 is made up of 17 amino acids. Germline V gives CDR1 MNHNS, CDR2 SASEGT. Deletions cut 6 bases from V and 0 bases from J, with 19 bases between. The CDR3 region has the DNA TGTGCCAGCAGAACCCGACTGCTAGCAGATAGCACAGATACGCAGTATTTT. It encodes CASRTRLLADSTDTQYF.

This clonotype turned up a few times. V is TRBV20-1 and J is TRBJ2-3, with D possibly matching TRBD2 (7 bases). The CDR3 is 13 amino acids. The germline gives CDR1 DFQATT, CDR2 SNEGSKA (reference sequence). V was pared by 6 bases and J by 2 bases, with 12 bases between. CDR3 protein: CSAKGGDTDTQYF. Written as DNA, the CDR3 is TGCAGTGCAAAAGGGGGGGACACAGATACGCAGTATTTT.

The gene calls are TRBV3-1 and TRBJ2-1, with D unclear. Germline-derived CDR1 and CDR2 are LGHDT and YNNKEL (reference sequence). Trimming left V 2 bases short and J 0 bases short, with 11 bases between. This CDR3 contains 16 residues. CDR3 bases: TGTGCCAGCAGCCAATTTCTACTTAGCTCCTACAATGAGCAGTTCTTC. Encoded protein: CASSQFLLSSYNEQFF.

CDR3 nucleotides: TGTGCCACCAGTGATTCCCCTCCCGGGACGAACACCGGGGAGCTGTTTTTT. This sequence encodes CATSDSPPGTNTGELFF. This chain links TRBV24-1 with TRBJ2-2, with D possibly being TRBD2 (5 bases). V lost 2 bases to trimming and J lost 0 bases, with 12 bases between them. Germline V gene data show CDR1 as KGHDR and CDR2 as SFDVKD. This CDR3 is built from 17 residues.

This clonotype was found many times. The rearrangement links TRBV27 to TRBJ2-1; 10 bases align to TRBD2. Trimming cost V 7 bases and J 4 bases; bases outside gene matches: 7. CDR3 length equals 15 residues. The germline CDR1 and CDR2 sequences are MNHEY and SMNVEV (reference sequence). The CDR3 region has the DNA TGTGCCAGCAAGCGTCCAGCGGGAGGGTACAATGAGCAGTTCTTC. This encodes CASKRPAGGYNEQFF.

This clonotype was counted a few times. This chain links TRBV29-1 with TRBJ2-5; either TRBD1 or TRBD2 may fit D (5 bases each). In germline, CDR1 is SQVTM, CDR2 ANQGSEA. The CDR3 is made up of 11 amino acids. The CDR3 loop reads CNGERGETQYF. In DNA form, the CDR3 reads TGCAACGGGGAGAGGGGAGAGACCCAGTACTTC.

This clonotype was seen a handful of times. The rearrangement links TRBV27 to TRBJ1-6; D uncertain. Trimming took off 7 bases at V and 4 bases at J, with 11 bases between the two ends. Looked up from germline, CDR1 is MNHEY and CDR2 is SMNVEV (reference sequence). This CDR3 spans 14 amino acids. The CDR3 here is CASKGGFYNSPLHF. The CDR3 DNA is TGTGCCAGCAAGGGAGGCTTTTATAATTCACCCCTCCACTTT.

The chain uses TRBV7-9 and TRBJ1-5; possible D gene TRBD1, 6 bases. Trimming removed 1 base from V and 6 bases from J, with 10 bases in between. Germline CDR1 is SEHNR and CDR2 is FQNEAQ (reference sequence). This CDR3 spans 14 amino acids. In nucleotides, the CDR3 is TGTGCCAGCAGCTTAGGGGGGCTCAGTCAGCCCCAGCATTTT. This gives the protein CASSLGGLSQPQHF.

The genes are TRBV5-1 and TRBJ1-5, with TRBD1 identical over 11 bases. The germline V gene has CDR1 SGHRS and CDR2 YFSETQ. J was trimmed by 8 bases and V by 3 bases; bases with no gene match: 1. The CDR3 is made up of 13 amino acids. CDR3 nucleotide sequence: TGCGCCAGCAGCTGGACAGGGGGCGAGCCCCAGCATTTT. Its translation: CASSWTGGEPQHF.

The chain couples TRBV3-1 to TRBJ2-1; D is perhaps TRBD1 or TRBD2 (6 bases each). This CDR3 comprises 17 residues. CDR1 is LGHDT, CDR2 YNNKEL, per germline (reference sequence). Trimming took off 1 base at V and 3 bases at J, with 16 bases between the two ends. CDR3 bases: TGTGCCAGCAGCCAAGGTCAGGGGAGGAGTCTCTACAATGAGCAGTTCTTC. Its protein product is CASSQGQGRSLYNEQFF.

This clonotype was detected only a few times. The CDR3 nucleotides are TGCAGTGCCCCCCTCACTAGTCTCGAGACCCAGTACTTC. This gives the protein CSAPLTSLETQYF. This chain uses TRBV20-1 with TRBJ2-5, with D possibly being TRBD2 (5 bases). Germline assignment: CDR1 DFQATT and CDR2 SNEGSKA (reference sequence). With 6 bases removed from V and 5 bases from J, the gap between germline ends came to 16 bases. This CDR3 is 13 amino acids long.

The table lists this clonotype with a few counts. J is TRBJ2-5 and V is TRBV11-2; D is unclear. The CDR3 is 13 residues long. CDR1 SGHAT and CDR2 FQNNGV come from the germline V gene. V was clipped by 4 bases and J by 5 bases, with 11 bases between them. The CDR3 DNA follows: TGTGCCAGCAGCTCCAGCCGCCGCGAGACCCAGTACTTC. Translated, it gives CASSSSRRETQYF. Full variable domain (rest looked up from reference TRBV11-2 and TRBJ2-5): EAGVAQSPRYKIIEKRQSVAFWCNPISGHATLYWYQQILGQGPKLLIQFQNNGVVDDSQLPKDRFSAERLKGVDSTLKIQPAKLEDSAVYLCASSSSRRETQYFGPGTRLLVL.

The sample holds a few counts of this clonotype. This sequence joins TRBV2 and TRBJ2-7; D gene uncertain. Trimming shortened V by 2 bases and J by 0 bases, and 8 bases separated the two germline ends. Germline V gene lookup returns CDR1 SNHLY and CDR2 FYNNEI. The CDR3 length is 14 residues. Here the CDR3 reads CASSEQVISYEQYF. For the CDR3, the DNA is TGTGCCAGCAGTGAACAGGTAATCTCCTACGAGCAGTACTTC.

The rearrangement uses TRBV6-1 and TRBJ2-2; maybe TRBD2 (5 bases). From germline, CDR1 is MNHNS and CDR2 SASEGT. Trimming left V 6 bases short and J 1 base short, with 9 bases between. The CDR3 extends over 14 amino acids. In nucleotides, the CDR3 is TGTGCCAGCAGCATCGGACTGAACACCGGGGAGCTGTTTTTT. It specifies CASSIGLNTGELFF.

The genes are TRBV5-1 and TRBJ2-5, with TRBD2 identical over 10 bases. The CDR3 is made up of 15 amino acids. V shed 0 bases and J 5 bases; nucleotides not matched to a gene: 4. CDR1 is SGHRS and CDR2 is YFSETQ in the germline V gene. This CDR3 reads CASSLESSGSETQYF. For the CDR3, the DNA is TGCGCCAGCAGCTTGGAGTCTAGCGGGAGCGAGACCCAGTACTTC.